The rows below give T cell receptor beta chains drawn from one sample of a study of technical replicates of blood from a few donors. TCRdb's copy holds only in-frame clones and misses some; the assay was immunoSEQ multiplex PCR. The table includes some 11,000 clones, just under 95% detected once. Sequenced: PBMCs. Receptor source: a human donor in good health. Both conserved end residues are part of each CDR3. The D gene is left open where the match is weak. Only some rows state a clone size, as once, few, many or a class for expanded clones.

TRBJ2-7,-,TRBV5-6,-,CASSLGIVRGRYEQYF,TGTGCCAGCAGCTTGGGGATTGTCAGGGGCCGGTACGAGCAGTACTTC
TRBJ1-5,-,TRBV5-4,TRBD1,CASSFMDRKELPQHF,TGTGCCAGCAGCTTCATGGACAGGAAGGAGCTGCCCCAGCATTTT
TRBJ2-1,-,TRBV5-1,-,CASSLGSGISYNEQFF,TGCGCCAGCAGCTTGGGGTCGGGGATCTCCTACAATGAGCAGTTCTTC
TRBJ2-2,-,TRBV28,-,CASSLLRESNTGELFF,TGTGCCAGCAGTTTATTGAGGGAGTCGAACACCGGGGAGCTGTTTTTT
TRBJ2-5,-,TRBV5-1,-,CASSLGALQETQYF,TGCGCCAGCAGCTTGGGGGCGCTCCAAGAGACCCAGTACTTC
TRBJ2-2,-,TRBV6-1,-,CASTRLVGTGELFF,TGTGCCAGCACTCGTCTAGTTGGGACCGGGGAGCTGTTTTTT
TRBJ2-2,-,TRBV28,-,CASSPANTGELFF,TGTGCCAGCAGTCCTGCGAACACCGGGGAGCTGTTTTTT
TRBJ2-7,once,TRBV11-2,TRBD1,CASRGGDREKKYEQYF,TGTGCCAGCAGGGGGGGGGACAGGGAGAAAAAGTACGAGCAGTACTTC
TRBJ2-7,-,TRBV7-9,TRBD2,CASSISGRVDEQYF,TGTGCCAGCAGCATAAGCGGGAGGGTGGACGAGCAGTACTTC
TRBJ1-1,-,TRBV7-9,-,CASVWLTSNTEAFF,TGTGCCAGCGTCTGGTTGACATCGAACACTGAAGCTTTCTTT
TRBJ2-3,-,TRBV27,-,CASSPRDSLGGDTQYF,TGTGCCAGCAGTCCCCGGGACTCCCTGGGTGGAGATACGCAGTATTTT
TRBJ2-5,-,TRBV2,TRBD1,CASRRDRGEEETQYF,TGTGCCAGCAGGCGGGACAGGGGAGAAGAGGAGACCCAGTACTTC
TRBJ1-1,-,TRBV5-1,-,CASTPPGGNTEAFF,TGCGCCAGCACCCCTCCGGGGGGGAACACTGAAGCTTTCTTT
TRBJ1-2,-,TRBV18,TRBD1,CASSPTARDRWGYTF,TGTGCCAGCTCACCTACTGCTAGGGACAGGTGGGGCTACACCTTC
TRBJ2-5,-,TRBV7-7,TRBD2,CASSLGGSSGSGVQYF,TGTGCCAGCAGCTTAGGCGGGTCTAGCGGGAGCGGGGTCCAGTACTTC
TRBJ2-1,-,TRBV6-5,-,CASSYSRRGEQFF,TGTGCCAGCAGTTACTCTAGGAGGGGTGAGCAGTTCTTC
TRBJ2-1,-,TRBV27,TRBD1,CASSFRWDSSYNEQFF,TGTGCCAGCAGTTTTAGGTGGGACAGCTCCTACAATGAGCAGTTCTTC
TRBJ1-1,-,TRBV7-8,TRBD1,CASSYDRVNTEAFF,TGTGCCAGCAGCTATGACAGGGTGAACACTGAAGCTTTCTTT
TRBJ1-1,-,TRBV28,-,CASTLSVNTEAFF,TGTGCCAGCACCCTCTCCGTGAACACTGAAGCTTTCTTT
TRBJ1-2,-,TRBV6-1,TRBD1,CASSEGQGAGGYTF,TGTGCCAGCAGTGAGGGACAGGGGGCTGGGGGCTACACCTTC
TRBJ2-2,-,TRBV5-1,-,CASSLGASLGTGELFF,TGCGCCAGCAGCTTGGGGGCTAGCCTTGGCACCGGGGAGCTGTTTTTT
TRBJ1-5,-,TRBV2,-,CASGLQGGNQPQHF,TGTGCCAGCGGCCTACAGGGAGGGAATCAGCCCCAGCATTTT
TRBJ2-2,-,TRBV5-5,-,CASSFGGNTGELFF,TGTGCCAGCAGCTTCGGAGGGAACACCGGGGAGCTGTTTTTT
TRBJ1-2,-,TRBV18,TRBD1,CASSQLLTTGEDGYTF,TGTGCCAGCTCACAACTACTCACGACAGGGGAGGATGGCTACACCTTC
TRBJ1-1,-,TRBV5-1,-,CASSGGMNTEAFF,TGCGCCAGCAGCGGGGGCATGAACACTGAAGCTTTCTTT